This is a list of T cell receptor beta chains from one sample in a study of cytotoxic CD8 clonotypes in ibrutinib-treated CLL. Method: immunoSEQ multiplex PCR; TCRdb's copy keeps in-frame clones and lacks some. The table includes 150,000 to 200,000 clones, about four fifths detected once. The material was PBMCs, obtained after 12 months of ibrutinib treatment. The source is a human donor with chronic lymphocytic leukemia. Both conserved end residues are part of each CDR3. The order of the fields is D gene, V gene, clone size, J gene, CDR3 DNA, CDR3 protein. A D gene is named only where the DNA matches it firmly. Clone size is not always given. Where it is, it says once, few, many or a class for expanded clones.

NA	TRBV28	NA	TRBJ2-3	TGTGCCAGCAGTTTACCAAGCCTCTCAGATACGCAGTATTTT	CASSLPSLSDTQYF
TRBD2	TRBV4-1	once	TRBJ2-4	TGCGCCAGCAGCATCGGACTAGCGGGGGGGCGGGTCAAAAACATTCAGTACTTC	CASSIGLAGGRVKNIQYF
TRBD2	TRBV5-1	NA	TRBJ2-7	TGCGCCAGCAGCTCGAGCGGGGGGCCCTACGAGCAGTACTTC	CASSSSGGPYEQYF
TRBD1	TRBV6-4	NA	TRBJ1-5	TGTGCCAGCACCAGGACAGGGCGTGGGGCCAATCAGCCCCAGCATTTT	CASTRTGRGANQPQHF
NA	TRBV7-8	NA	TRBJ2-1	TGTGCCAGCAGCTTTCGAAATGAGCAGTTCTTC	CASSFRNEQFF
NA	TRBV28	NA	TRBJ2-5	TGTGCCAGCAGTCCCAGTCTCGGTTTCCAAGAGACCCAGTACTTC	CASSPSLGFQETQYF
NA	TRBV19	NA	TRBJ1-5	TGTGCCAGTAGTCTCCGGACGGGCAATCAGCCCCAGCATTTT	CASSLRTGNQPQHF
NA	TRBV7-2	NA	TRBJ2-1	TGTGCCAGCAGCTTATTGGCTGCCTCCTACAATGAGCAGTTCTTC	CASSLLAASYNEQFF
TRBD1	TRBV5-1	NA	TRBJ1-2	TGCGCCAGCAGCCCGGGACAGGTAAAAGATGGCTACACCTTC	CASSPGQVKDGYTF
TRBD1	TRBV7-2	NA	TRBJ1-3	TGTGCCAGCAGCTCCAACAGGGGGGCCATATATTTT	CASSSNRGAIYF
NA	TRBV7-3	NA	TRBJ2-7	TGTGCCAGTGGAGGACGAGGGACCGAGCAGTACTTC	CASGGRGTEQYF
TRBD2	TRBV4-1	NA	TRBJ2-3	TGCGCCAGCAGCCAGACGACGACTAGCGGCCGCACAGATACGCAGTATTTT	CASSQTTTSGRTDTQYF
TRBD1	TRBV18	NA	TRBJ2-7	TGTGCCAGCTCGATGGACAGGGGGGCTGGAGAGCAGTACTTC	CASSMDRGAGEQYF
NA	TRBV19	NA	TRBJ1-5	TGTGCCAGTAGTCTCCGGACAGCCCGTGGCGGTAATCAGCCCCAGCATTTT	CASSLRTARGGNQPQHF
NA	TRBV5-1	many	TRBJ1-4	TGCGCCAGCAGCTCGAGCCGGACACGTAATGAAAAACTGTTTTTT	CASSSSRTRNEKLFF
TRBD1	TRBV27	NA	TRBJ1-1	TGTGCCAGCAGTTTATCAAGGTTTAACAGGGGCCCTGAAGCTTTCTTT	CASSLSRFNRGPEAFF
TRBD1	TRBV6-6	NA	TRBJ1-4	TGTGCCAGCAGTTACGGCGACAGGGAAGGTGAAAAACTGTTTTTT	CASSYGDREGEKLFF
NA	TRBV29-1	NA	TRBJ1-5	TGCAGCGTAGCCGGGTCCCCCAATCAGCCCCAGCATTTT	CSVAGSPNQPQHF
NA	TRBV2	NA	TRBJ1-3	TGTGCCAGCAGTGAAGCCCATTACCAAACTGGAAACACCATATATTTT	CASSEAHYQTGNTIYF
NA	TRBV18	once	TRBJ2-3	TGTGCCAGCTCACCCGGCGCGGGGCAGAAAATCACAGATACGCAGTATTTT	CASSPGAGQKITDTQYF
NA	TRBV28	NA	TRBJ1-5	TGTGCCGTACGGGACAAATCATTGCAGCATTTT	CAVRDKSLQHF
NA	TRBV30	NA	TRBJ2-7	TGTGCCTGGTCAAAGAGATCCTACGAGCAGTACTTC	CAWSKRSYEQYF
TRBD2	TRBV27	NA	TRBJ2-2	TGTGCCAGCAGTTTAACTAGCGGGGGGCTTAACACCGGGGAGCTGTTTTTT	CASSLTSGGLNTGELFF
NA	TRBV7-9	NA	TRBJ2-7	TGTGCCAGCAGCCCGGGGGCGCGGCTGTCCTACGAGCAGTACTTC	CASSPGARLSYEQYF
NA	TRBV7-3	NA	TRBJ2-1	TGTGCCAGCGGGGTTTACAACAATGAGCAGTTCTTC	CASGVYNNEQFF
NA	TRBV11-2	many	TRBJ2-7	TGTGCCAGCAGCTCCTTGACTACCCCCTACGAGCAGTACTTC	CASSSLTTPYEQYF
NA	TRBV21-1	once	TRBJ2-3	TGTGCCAGCAGCAAAGATAAGGCAGGGATACCTAGCACAGATACGCAGTATTTT	CASSKDKAGIPSTDTQYF
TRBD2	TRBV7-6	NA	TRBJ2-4	TGTGCCAGCAGCCAGACTAGCGGGAAATGGGACATTCAGTACTTC	CASSQTSGKWDIQYF